This is a list of T cell receptor beta chains from one sample in a study of blood T cell repertoires in COVID-19. Assay: immunoSEQ multiplex PCR; the TCRdb copy retains only in-frame clones and omits some. The sample has hundreds of thousands of clones, 70% to 90% seen once; the top ten hold over 1.5%. The source material was PBMCs or T cells enriched from blood (not recorded which). The receptor source for this set is a woman under 30 with acute COVID-19. Both conserved end residues are part of each CDR3. Each record gives: V gene, J gene, D gene, clone size, CDR3 protein, CDR3 DNA. D genes are given only for firm matches. A row's size may be missing; if present it is once, few, many or a size class.

TRBV27,TRBJ2-2,TRBD2,.,CATSTSGGAYTGELFF,TGTGCCACCTCAACTAGCGGGGGGGCCTACACCGGGGAGCTGTTTTTT
TRBV10-3,TRBJ1-3,TRBD1,.,CAITSDRTSGNTIYF,TGTGCCATCACCTCGGACAGGACTTCTGGAAACACCATATATTTT
TRBV7-6,TRBJ1-1,.,.,CASSLFGAGNTEAFF,TGTGCCAGCAGCTTATTTGGGGCAGGGAACACTGAAGCTTTCTTT
TRBV5-6,TRBJ2-7,.,.,CASSLIDRGYYEQYF,TGTGCCAGCAGCTTGATTGACCGGGGTTACTACGAGCAGTACTTC
TRBV19,TRBJ2-1,TRBD1,.,CASSLQGSYNEQFF,TGTGCCAGTAGTCTACAGGGGTCCTACAATGAGCAGTTCTTC
TRBV9,TRBJ2-2,.,.,CASSVAAGSNTGELFF,TGTGCCAGCAGCGTAGCGGCGGGGTCGAACACCGGGGAGCTGTTTTTT
TRBV27,TRBJ1-1,.,once,CASSLSVGTEAFF,TGTGCCAGCAGTTTATCGGTCGGCACTGAAGCTTTCTTT
TRBV5-1,TRBJ2-1,TRBD1,.,CASTSGTGDNEQFF,TGCGCCAGCACCTCCGGGACAGGGGACAATGAGCAGTTCTTC
TRBV29-1,TRBJ2-5,.,.,CSVAGQGGETQYF,TGCAGCGTTGCGGGTCAGGGGGGAGAGACCCAGTACTTC
TRBV7-8,TRBJ2-5,TRBD2,once,CASSLHRGDRGWETQYF,TGTGCCAGCAGCTTACACCGGGGGGACCGTGGATGGGAGACCCAGTACTTC
TRBV18,TRBJ1-2,.,.,CASSPPNGKNYGYTF,TGTGCCAGCTCACCACCGAACGGGAAAAACTATGGCTACACCTTC
TRBV3-1/TRBV3-2,TRBJ2-7,.,.,CASSQASFYRGEQYF,TGTGCCAGCAGCCAGGCAAGTTTCTATCGAGGCGAGCAGTACTTC